A selection of T cell receptor beta chains follows, all from one sample in a study of response to subunit inactivated influenza vaccine. TCRdb reprocessed the RT-PCR reads via MiXCR and lists one record per CDR3 protein. In the table there are more than 450,000 distinct CDR3 sequences, around 11% of which are singletons. The input for sequencing was PBMCs from blood, taken on the day of vaccination. These TCRs come from a man aged 45 to 65 who received an inactivated influenza vaccine. Both conserved end residues are part of each CDR3. Each record gives: clone size, V gene, J gene, D gene, CDR3 DNA, CDR3 protein. D genes are given only for firm matches. Where a row states a size, it is once, few, many or the class of an expanded clone; other rows omit it.

abundance: few
v_gene: TRBV28
j_gene: TRBJ2-7
d_gene: TRBD1
CDR3nt: TGTGCCAGCAGTTCCCGGGACAGTGCCTCCTACGAGCAGTACTTC
CDR3aa: CASSSRDSASYEQYF

abundance: NA
v_gene: TRBV20-1
j_gene: TRBJ2-7
d_gene: NA
CDR3nt: TGCAGTGCTGTAACAGGGACCTCCTACGAGCAGTACTTC
CDR3aa: CSAVTGTSYEQYF

abundance: NA
v_gene: TRBV4-3
j_gene: TRBJ2-1
d_gene: NA
CDR3nt: TGCGCCAGCAGCCAAGTATCGGAGTCGGGGTTTAGGGCTGAGCAGTTCTTC
CDR3aa: CASSQVSESGFRAEQFF

abundance: NA
v_gene: TRBV7-2
j_gene: TRBJ1-5
d_gene: NA
CDR3nt: TGTGCCAGCAGCACCCAAACACAGGGTCATCAGCCCCAGCATTTT
CDR3aa: CASSTQTQGHQPQHF

abundance: NA
v_gene: TRBV5-5
j_gene: TRBJ2-3
d_gene: NA
CDR3nt: TGTGCCAGCAGCTTGGCTGGACGGGCGGACAACCCAGATACGCAGTATTTT
CDR3aa: CASSLAGRADNPDTQYF

abundance: NA
v_gene: TRBV14
j_gene: TRBJ2-3
d_gene: NA
CDR3nt: TGTGCCAGCAGCCAAGTTTGGGGCGGGGGCCAAGACAGTAACACAGATACGCAGTATTTT
CDR3aa: CASSQVWGGGQDSNTDTQYF

abundance: NA
v_gene: TRBV5-1
j_gene: TRBJ2-6
d_gene: TRBD1
CDR3nt: TGCGCCAGCAGCAGGGACAGGGGCCCCAGCTCGGGGGCCAACGTCCTGACTTTC
CDR3aa: CASSRDRGPSSGANVLTF

abundance: many
v_gene: TRBV9
j_gene: TRBJ2-2
d_gene: NA
CDR3nt: TGTGCCAGCAGCCCTGGGGACACCGGGGAGCTGTTTTTT
CDR3aa: CASSPGDTGELFF

abundance: few
v_gene: TRBV29-1
j_gene: TRBJ2-1
d_gene: TRBD2
CDR3nt: TGCAGCGTTGTGAGCGGGGGGGCCGAGCAGTTCTTC
CDR3aa: CSVVSGGAEQFF

abundance: few
v_gene: TRBV3-1
j_gene: TRBJ1-3
d_gene: NA
CDR3nt: TGTGCCAGCAGCCAAGGTCTTCAGAACACCATATATTTT
CDR3aa: CASSQGLQNTIYF

abundance: NA
v_gene: TRBV2
j_gene: TRBJ1-2
d_gene: TRBD1
CDR3nt: TGTGCCAGCAGGGGACAGGGGAACTATGGCTACACCTTC
CDR3aa: CASRGQGNYGYTF

abundance: many
v_gene: TRBV12-3/TRBV12-4
j_gene: TRBJ2-1
d_gene: TRBD2
CDR3nt: TGTGCCAGCAGCTTTCTTAGCGGGAGGGACAATGAGCAGTTCTTC
CDR3aa: CASSFLSGRDNEQFF

abundance: many
v_gene: TRBV6-1
j_gene: TRBJ2-5
d_gene: NA
CDR3nt: TGTGCCAGCAGGACCACAGGCCTGGGGACCCAGTACTTC
CDR3aa: CASRTTGLGTQYF

abundance: NA
v_gene: TRBV20-1
j_gene: TRBJ2-5
d_gene: NA
CDR3nt: TGCAGTGCTAGAGAGGTATTCAGGGATAAGCAAGAGACCCAGTACTTC
CDR3aa: CSAREVFRDKQETQYF

abundance: many
v_gene: TRBV28
j_gene: TRBJ2-5
d_gene: TRBD1
CDR3nt: TGTGCCAGCAAAAAACCGGGACAGGGGATCGTGTACCAAGAGACCCAGTACTTC
CDR3aa: CASKKPGQGIVYQETQYF

abundance: NA
v_gene: TRBV7-8
j_gene: TRBJ2-3
d_gene: NA
CDR3nt: TGTGCCAGCAGCCGGGACCCCAGGGATACGCAGTATTTT
CDR3aa: CASSRDPRDTQYF

abundance: NA
v_gene: TRBV6-1
j_gene: TRBJ2-5
d_gene: NA
CDR3nt: TGTGCCAGCAGCTCGATTAGCGGCGAGACCCAGTACTTC
CDR3aa: CASSSISGETQYF

abundance: NA
v_gene: TRBV24-1
j_gene: TRBJ2-1
d_gene: TRBD2
CDR3nt: TGTGCCACCAGTGACCGCCTAGCGGGAGGGCCTGGCAATGAGCAGTTCTTC
CDR3aa: CATSDRLAGGPGNEQFF